This T cell receptor (beta chain) was sequenced in a study of T cell clones after liver transplantation. About the research overall: Three of the eight recipients were HCV-positive; the rest had non-autoimmune, non-viral transplant indications.

V lost 2 bases and J lost 9; bases outside the gene matches: 10. The CDR3 length is 15 residues. Germline V lookup: CDR1 MDHEN, CDR2 SYDVKM. Unstimulated PBMCs were sorted into CD3+CD4+ and CD3+CD8+ populations. Turning to this clone: Its target is unknown.

Study outcomes and limitations: These preliminary findings come from unstandardized post-transplant sampling times.

Sequenced by immunoSEQ multiplex PCR; TCRdb stores in-frame clones only, minus some. Altogether fewer than 110,000 clones are present, around 84% being singletons, with the ten largest covering roughly 3.1%. The sample here was CD4+ T cells from blood, taken around 49 months after liver transplant. The chain joins TRBV28 to TRBJ2-1, with 7 positions matching TRBD2. This TCR was sampled from a human patient who received a liver transplant. A share of the T cells may be of graft donor origin. The CDR3 region is CASSLGTKPGGEQFF. The CDR3 DNA reads as TGTGCCAGCAGTTTAGGGACTAAACCCGGGGGTGAGCAGTTCTTC. The complete variable domain, with remaining parts taken from reference TRBV28 and TRBJ2-1, reads DVKVTQSSRYLVKRTGEKVFLECVQDMDHENMFWYRQDPGLGLRLIYFSYDVKMKEKGDIPEGYSVSREKKERFSLILESASTNQTSMYLCASSLGTKPGGEQFFGPGTRLTVL.